A selection of T cell receptor beta chains follows, all from one sample in a study of tumor T cells in aggressive B-cell lymphoma. Assay used: immunoSEQ multiplex PCR; TCRdb lists only in-frame clones, some missing. The repertoire holds fewer than 6,500 clones, with more than 85% as singletons. Sequences were obtained from tumor tissue. These receptors were taken from an adult with diffuse large B cell lymphoma. Each CDR3 is given with its conserved first and last residue. The D gene is left open where the match is weak. Not all rows give a size; the values are once, few, many and, for expanded clones, a class.

TRBV7-6	-	-	TRBJ2-5	TGTGCCAGCAGCCCGGATACTACCCAAGAGACCCAGTACTTC	CASSPDTTQETQYF
TRBV19	-	-	TRBJ1-3	TGTGCCAGTAGTACCTCAGGAGGTGTGCCTGGAAACACCATATATTTT	CASSTSGGVPGNTIYF
TRBV4-2	TRBD1	once	TRBJ1-4	TGTGCCAGCAGCCAAGATATGCAAGGACAGGGTATTGAAAAACTGTTTTTT	CASSQDMQGQGIEKLFF
TRBV4-3	TRBD1	-	TRBJ1-6	TGCGCCAGCAGCCAGGCTAGACAGGGGGCGTATAATTCACCCCTCCACTTT	CASSQARQGAYNSPLHF
TRBV4-1	-	once	TRBJ2-7	TGCGCCAGCAGCCAAGATGTAGTGGTCTACGAGCAGTACTTC	CASSQDVVVYEQYF
TRBV14	-	-	TRBJ1-6	TGTGCCAGCAGCCAAGCAGGGGCAAGGACACCCCTCCACTTT	CASSQAGARTPLHF
TRBV7-9	-	-	TRBJ2-2	TGTGCCAGCAGCTTCCCCAGACTAGTAGGAACCGGGGAGCTGTTTTTT	CASSFPRLVGTGELFF
TRBV5-1	TRBD2	-	TRBJ2-3	TGCGCCAGCAGCTTACTAGCGGGGAGCACAGATACGCAGTATTTT	CASSLLAGSTDTQYF
TRBV19	TRBD2	-	TRBJ2-3	TGTGCCAGTAGTATCGTGCGGGGGGCCTCCACAGATACGCAGTATTTT	CASSIVRGASTDTQYF
TRBV13	-	-	TRBJ2-5	TGTGCCAGCAGCCCGGCCCCTGCGGAAGAGACCCAGTACTTC	CASSPAPAEETQYF
TRBV28	-	-	TRBJ2-7	TGTGCCAGCAGCTTGGTAGAGGGCTACGAGCAGTACTTC	CASSLVEGYEQYF
TRBV28	TRBD1	-	TRBJ1-6	TGTGCCAGCAATTTGCTGGGACAGGGGGCTAGTTCACCCCTCCACTTT	CASNLLGQGASSPLHF
TRBV10-3	TRBD1	few	TRBJ1-4	TGTGCCATCAGTGAAATTGGGACAGGCCCTAATGAAAAACTGTTTTTT	CAISEIGTGPNEKLFF
TRBV5-4	-	-	TRBJ2-2	TGTGCCAGCAGGTCGACAGGCCGAAACACCGGGGAGCTGTTTTTT	CASRSTGRNTGELFF
TRBV7-2	-	-	TRBJ1-2	TGTGCCAGCAGCTTTCCAGGGGTTGGGTATGGCTACACCTTC	CASSFPGVGYGYTF
TRBV21-1	-	-	TRBJ1-1	TGTGCCAGCAGCAGACCGGGACAGGGGGCACAGAACACTGAAGCTTTCTTT	CASSRPGQGAQNTEAFF
TRBV2	TRBD1	-	TRBJ1-1	TGTGCCAGCAGGGGGACCGGGACAGGGGGAGGCACTGAAGCTTTCTTT	CASRGTGTGGGTEAFF
TRBV5-4	TRBD1	-	TRBJ2-7	TGTGCCAGCACCGTGGGACAGGGGGGCGAGCAGTACTTC	CASTVGQGGEQYF
TRBV5-1	TRBD2	-	TRBJ2-3	TGCGCCAGCAGCTCTAGCGGACTTAGCACAGATACGCAGTATTTT	CASSSSGLSTDTQYF
TRBV7-2	TRBD1	-	TRBJ1-5	TGTGCCAGCAGCTTAGTCAGGGGGCCTGATCAGCCCCAGCATTTT	CASSLVRGPDQPQHF
TRBV25-1	-	-	TRBJ2-1	TGTGCCAGCAGGTGGGGGCCTGAGCAGTTCTTC	CASRWGPEQFF
TRBV4-1	-	-	TRBJ2-3	TGCGCCAGCAGCCAAGTGGGAAACAGGGTGACAGATACGCAGTATTTT	CASSQVGNRVTDTQYF
TRBV9	-	-	TRBJ1-1	TGTGCCAGCAGCCCCGTCGTAAGGGAGGAGGAGGCTTTCTTT	CASSPVVREEEAFF
TRBV7-9	TRBD1	-	TRBJ2-5	TGTGCCAGCAGCCTCGACAGGGGCTACCAAGAGACCCAGTACTTC	CASSLDRGYQETQYF
TRBV9	TRBD2	-	TRBJ2-7	TGTGCCAGCAGCGTAGCTACGGGAGGGCCTAACGAGCAGTACTTC	CASSVATGGPNEQYF
TRBV5-1	-	-	TRBJ2-3	TGCGCCAGCAGCTTGGCCTCCAGGGCAGATACGCAGTATTTT	CASSLASRADTQYF
TRBV2	TRBD2	-	TRBJ2-7	TGTGCCAGCAGGCCGGGACTAGCGGATTACGAGCAGTACTTC	CASRPGLADYEQYF
TRBV7-2	TRBD2	-	TRBJ2-1	TGTGCCAGCAGCTTAATCGCGGGAGGGAGTGAGCAGTTCTTC	CASSLIAGGSEQFF
TRBV20-1	-	-	TRBJ2-1	TGCAGCCCGGAGGAGTACAATGAGCAGTTCTTC	CSPEEYNEQFF
TRBV27	TRBD2	-	TRBJ2-5	TGTGCCAGCAGTTTGACTAGCGGCCAAGAGACCCAGTACTTC	CASSLTSGQETQYF
TRBV5-5	-	-	TRBJ1-2	TGTGCCTTAGAGGGGGGGTACACCTTC	CALEGGYTF
TRBV7-2	-	once	TRBJ2-1	TGTGCCAGCAGCTCAGGCCTGGGAACAGGGAAGGGGAATGAGCAGTTCTTC	CASSSGLGTGKGNEQFF
TRBV6-5	TRBD1	-	TRBJ1-2	TGTGCCACCGGGACAGGGTCTGGCTACACCTTC	CATGTGSGYTF
TRBV7-2	-	-	TRBJ1-1	TGTGCCAGTCAAGCTTTGTGGGGGGCTGAAGCTTTCTTT	CASQALWGAEAFF
TRBV10-1	TRBD1	few	TRBJ1-1	TGCGCCAGCGCAGGGGGGACCGAAGCTTTCTTT	CASAGGTEAFF
TRBV2	-	-	TRBJ1-2	TGTGCCAGCAGGCCGCGGGGTCCTCGAGGCTACACCTTC	CASRPRGPRGYTF
TRBV18	TRBD2	-	TRBJ2-5	TGTGCCAGCTCACCCGACTGGGCGGGGGTGGAGACCCAGTACTTC	CASSPDWAGVETQYF
TRBV28	-	-	TRBJ2-5	TGTGCCAGCAGTTTACCGACAGAACTGGAGACCCAGTACTTC	CASSLPTELETQYF
TRBV21-1	-	-	TRBJ1-5	TGTGCCAGCAGCAGGGACAGATATCAGCCCCAGCATTTT	CASSRDRYQPQHF
TRBV7-2	-	-	TRBJ2-1	TGTGCCAGCAGCCCCCGAGGCATGGGTAGGCTGTTCTTC	CASSPRGMGRLFF
TRBV6-5	TRBD2	-	TRBJ2-1	TGTGCCAGCAGTTACTCGAGCCTAGCGGGGCGGGATGAGCAGTTCTTC	CASSYSSLAGRDEQFF
TRBV6-1	TRBD2	-	TRBJ2-2	TGTGCCAGCAGTGAAGTTATAGCGGGACTCACCGGGGAGCTGTTTTTT	CASSEVIAGLTGELFF
TRBV29-1	TRBD1	-	TRBJ2-7	TGCAGCGTAGGGACAGGGTTTTCCTACGAGCAGTACTTC	CSVGTGFSYEQYF
TRBV10-3	TRBD1	-	TRBJ2-5	TGTGCCATCAGTCCCGGGACAGGGCAAGAGACCCAGTACTTC	CAISPGTGQETQYF
TRBV19	TRBD1	-	TRBJ1-1	TGTGCCAGTAGTATATACCTGAAGAGTCGGACAGGGGGCAACACTGAAGCTTTCTTT	CASSIYLKSRTGGNTEAFF